This T cell receptor (beta chain) was captured by sequencing in a study of T cells in Graves' hyperthyroidism and ophthalmopathy. Background on the study: Specimen type is peripheral blood, collected at initial diagnosis prior to any treatment. General study points: Blood also held most thyroid clonotypes expanded beyond 0.001.

CDR1 and CDR2 from the germline V gene are SGHTA and FQGTGA. CDR3 length: 14 residues. As concerns this clonotype: Its target is not known. Mismatch with germline at one junction end may stem from a read error.

Uncontrolled infections, other autoimmune diseases, pregnancy or lactation led to exclusion of patients. About 10 ml of fresh peripheral blood supplied the PBMCs. It was RNA transcripts that yielded the amplified TCR beta CDR3 regions. Initially, a first-round RT-PCR of the TCR CDR3 employed the HTBI primer set. Each CDR3 protein gets one entry after TCRdb re-called the multiplex PCR reads with MiXCR. The sample holds hundreds of thousands of distinct CDR3 sequences, 15% to 20% seen once. This chain links TRBV7-3 with TRBJ2-3; 11 nucleotides match TRBD2. The material sequenced was blood. This clonotype originated in a man between 35 and 55 years old with Graves' ophthalmopathy. The CDR3 sequence is CTSSVGLAASPQYF. DNA for the CDR3: TGTACCAGCAGCGTGGGACTAGCGGCGAGTCCGCAGTATTTT.